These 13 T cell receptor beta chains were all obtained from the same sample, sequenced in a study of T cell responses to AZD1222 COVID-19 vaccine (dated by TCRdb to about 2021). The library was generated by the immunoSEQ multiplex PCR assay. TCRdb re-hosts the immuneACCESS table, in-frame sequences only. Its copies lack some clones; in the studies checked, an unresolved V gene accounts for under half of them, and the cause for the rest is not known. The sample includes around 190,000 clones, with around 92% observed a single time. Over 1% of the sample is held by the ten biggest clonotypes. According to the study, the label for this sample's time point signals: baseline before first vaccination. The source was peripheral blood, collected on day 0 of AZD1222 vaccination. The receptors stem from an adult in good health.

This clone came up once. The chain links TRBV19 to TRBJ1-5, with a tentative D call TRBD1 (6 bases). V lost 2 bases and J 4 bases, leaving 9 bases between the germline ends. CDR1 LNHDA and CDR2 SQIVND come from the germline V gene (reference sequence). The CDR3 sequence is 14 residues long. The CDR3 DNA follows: TGTGCCAGTAGTATAAACAGGGATAATCAGCCCCAGCATTTT. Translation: CASSINRDNQPQHF.

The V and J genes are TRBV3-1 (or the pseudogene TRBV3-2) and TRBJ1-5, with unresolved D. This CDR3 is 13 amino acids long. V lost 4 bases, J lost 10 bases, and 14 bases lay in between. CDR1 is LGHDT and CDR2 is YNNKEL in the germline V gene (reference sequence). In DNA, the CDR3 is TGTGCCAGCAGCCCCCTAGGCGGGCGACCCCAGCATTTT. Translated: CASSPLGGRPQHF.

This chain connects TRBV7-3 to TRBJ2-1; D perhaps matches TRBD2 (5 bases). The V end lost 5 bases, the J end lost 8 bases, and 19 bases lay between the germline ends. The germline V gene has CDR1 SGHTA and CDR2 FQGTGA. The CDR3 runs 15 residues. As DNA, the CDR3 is TGTGCCAGCAGCCCGTCCCCACCTCAGAGGGATGAGCAGTTCTTC. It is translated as CASSPSPPQRDEQFF.

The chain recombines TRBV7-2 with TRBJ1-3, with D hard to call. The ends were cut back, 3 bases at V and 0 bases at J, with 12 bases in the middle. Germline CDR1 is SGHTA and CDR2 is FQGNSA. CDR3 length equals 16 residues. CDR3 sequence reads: CASSFQQRLSGNTIYF. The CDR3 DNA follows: TGTGCCAGCAGCTTTCAGCAAAGGCTCTCTGGAAACACCATATATTTT.

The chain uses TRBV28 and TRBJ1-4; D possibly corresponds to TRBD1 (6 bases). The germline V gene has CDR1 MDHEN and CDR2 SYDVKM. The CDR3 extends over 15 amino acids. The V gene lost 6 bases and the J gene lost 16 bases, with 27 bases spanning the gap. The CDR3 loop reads CASSVGGTPARIGFF. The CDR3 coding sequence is TGTGCCAGCAGCGTGGGGGGGACACCGGCCCGGATAGGGTTTTTT. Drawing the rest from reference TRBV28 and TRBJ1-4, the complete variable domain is DVKVTQSSRYLVKRTGEKVFLECVQDMDHENMFWYRQDPGLGLRLIYFSYDVKMKEKGDIPEGYSVSREKKERFSLILESASTNQTSMYLCASSVGGTPARIGFFGSGTQLSVL.

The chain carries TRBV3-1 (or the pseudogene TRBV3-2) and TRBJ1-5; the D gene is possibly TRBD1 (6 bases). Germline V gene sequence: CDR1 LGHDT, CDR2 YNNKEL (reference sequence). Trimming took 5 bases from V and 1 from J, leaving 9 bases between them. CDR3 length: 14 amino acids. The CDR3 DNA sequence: TGTGCCAGCAGCGAAACAGGGAGCAATCAGCCCCAGCATTTT. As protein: CASSETGSNQPQHF.

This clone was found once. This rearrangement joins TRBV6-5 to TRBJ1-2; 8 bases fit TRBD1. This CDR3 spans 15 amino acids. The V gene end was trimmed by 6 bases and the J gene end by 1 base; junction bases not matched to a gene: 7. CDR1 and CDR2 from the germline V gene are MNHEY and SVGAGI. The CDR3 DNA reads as TGTGCCAGCAGCGACCTAGGACAGGGTAACTATGGCTACACCTTC. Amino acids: CASSDLGQGNYGYTF.

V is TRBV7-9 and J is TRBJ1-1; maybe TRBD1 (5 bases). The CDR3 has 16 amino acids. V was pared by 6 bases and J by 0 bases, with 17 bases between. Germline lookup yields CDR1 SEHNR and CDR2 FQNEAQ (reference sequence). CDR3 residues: CASRPTPLTVNTEAFF. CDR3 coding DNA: TGTGCCAGCAGACCAACCCCTCTGACAGTGAACACTGAAGCTTTCTTT.

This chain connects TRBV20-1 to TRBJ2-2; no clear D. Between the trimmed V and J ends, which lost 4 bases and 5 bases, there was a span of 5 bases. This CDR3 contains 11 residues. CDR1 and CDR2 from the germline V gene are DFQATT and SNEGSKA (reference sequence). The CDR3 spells CSAKVTGELFF. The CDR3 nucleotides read TGCAGTGCTAAGGTGACCGGGGAGCTGTTTTTT.

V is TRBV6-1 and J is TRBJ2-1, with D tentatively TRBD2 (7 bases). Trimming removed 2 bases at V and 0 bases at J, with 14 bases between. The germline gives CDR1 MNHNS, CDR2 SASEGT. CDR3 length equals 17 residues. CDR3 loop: CASSEWGGASSYNEQFF. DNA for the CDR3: TGTGCCAGCAGTGAATGGGGGGGGGCGAGCTCCTACAATGAGCAGTTCTTC.

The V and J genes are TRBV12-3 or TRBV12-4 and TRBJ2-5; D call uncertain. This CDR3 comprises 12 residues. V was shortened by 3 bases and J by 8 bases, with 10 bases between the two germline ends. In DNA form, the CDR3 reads TGTGCCAGCAGTTTTCGCCCAGCTACCCAGTACTTC. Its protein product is CASSFRPATQYF.

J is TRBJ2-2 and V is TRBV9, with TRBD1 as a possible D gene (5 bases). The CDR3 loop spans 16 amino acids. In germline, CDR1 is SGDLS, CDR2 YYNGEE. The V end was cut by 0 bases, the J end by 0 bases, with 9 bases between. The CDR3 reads CASSVAQGTNTGELFF. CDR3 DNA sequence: TGTGCCAGCAGCGTAGCTCAGGGAACGAACACCGGGGAGCTGTTTTTT.

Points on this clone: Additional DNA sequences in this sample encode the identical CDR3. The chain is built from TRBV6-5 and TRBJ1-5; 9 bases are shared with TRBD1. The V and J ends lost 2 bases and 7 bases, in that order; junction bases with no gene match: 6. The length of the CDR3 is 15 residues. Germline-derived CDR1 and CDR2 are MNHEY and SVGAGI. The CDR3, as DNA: TGTGCCAGCAGTTACGCGGGACAGGGAAACCAGCCCCAGCATTTT. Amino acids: CASSYAGQGNQPQHF.